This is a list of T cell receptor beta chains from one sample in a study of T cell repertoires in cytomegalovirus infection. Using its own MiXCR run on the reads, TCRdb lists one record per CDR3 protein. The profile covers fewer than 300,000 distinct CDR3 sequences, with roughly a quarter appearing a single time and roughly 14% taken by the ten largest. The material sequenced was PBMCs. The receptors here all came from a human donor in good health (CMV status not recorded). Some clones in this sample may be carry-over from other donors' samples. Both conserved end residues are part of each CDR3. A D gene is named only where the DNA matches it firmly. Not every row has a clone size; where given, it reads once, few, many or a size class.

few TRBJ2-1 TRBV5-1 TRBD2 CASSLRSGVDGEQFF TGCGCCAGCAGCTTACGTAGCGGGGTGGATGGTGAGCAGTTCTTC
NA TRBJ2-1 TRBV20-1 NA CSAQQGSSSYNEQFF TGCAGTGCTCAACAGGGAAGCAGCTCCTACAATGAGCAGTTCTTC
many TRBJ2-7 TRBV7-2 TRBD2 CASSTQRLAGEGQYF TGTGCCAGCAGCACTCAACGACTAGCGGGAGAGGGTCAGTACTTC
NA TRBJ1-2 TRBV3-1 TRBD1 CASSPATGGLQYTGYTF TGTGCCAGCAGCCCGGCGACAGGGGGATTACAATATACAGGCTACACCTTC
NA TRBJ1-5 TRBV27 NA CASSLTTSGTPQHF TGTGCCAGCAGTTTGACAACATCAGGAACACCCCAGCATTTT
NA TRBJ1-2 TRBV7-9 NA CASSPTSAGIYGYTF TGTGCCAGCAGCCCTACGTCGGCAGGGATCTATGGCTACACCTTC
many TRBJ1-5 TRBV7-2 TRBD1 CASSDRGGNQPQHF TGTGCCAGCAGCGACAGGGGCGGCAATCAGCCCCAGCATTTT
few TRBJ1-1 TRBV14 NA CASTRAGVGEAFF TGTGCCAGCACCAGGGCGGGGGTCGGTGAAGCTTTCTTT
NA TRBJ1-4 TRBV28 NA CASRPGQDEKLFF TGTGCCTCGCGCCCCGGGCAGGATGAAAAACTGTTTTTT
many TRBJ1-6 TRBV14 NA CASSQAAHGLPLHF TGTGCCAGCAGCCAAGCCGCTCACGGATTACCCCTCCACTTT
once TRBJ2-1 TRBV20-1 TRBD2 CSARDRSSGSYYNEQFF TGCAGTGCTAGAGATAGGTCTAGCGGGTCCTACTACAATGAGCAGTTCTTC
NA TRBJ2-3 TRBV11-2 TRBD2 CASSHQGLAGLTDTQYF TGTGCCAGCAGCCACCAAGGACTAGCGGGACTCACAGATACGCAGTATTTT
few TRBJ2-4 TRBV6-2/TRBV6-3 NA CASSYGTKKYF TGTGCCAGCAGTTACGGGACAAAAAAGTACTTC
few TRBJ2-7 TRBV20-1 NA CSALTPGQSPSYEQYF TGCAGTGCCCTTACCCCGGGACAATCCCCCTCCTACGAGCAGTACTTC
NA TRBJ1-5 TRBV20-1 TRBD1 CSASLQGPGQPQHF TGCAGTGCTTCCCTACAGGGGCCCGGTCAGCCCCAGCATTTT
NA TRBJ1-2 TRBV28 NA CASSPPTF TGTGCCAGCAGCCCCCCCACCTTC
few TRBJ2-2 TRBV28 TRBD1 CASRTGTGINTGELFF TGTGCCAGCAGAACCGGGACAGGGATTAACACCGGGGAGCTGTTTTTT
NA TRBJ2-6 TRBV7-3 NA CASSLTRTSGANVLTF TGTGCCAGCAGCTTAACACGTACCTCTGGGGCCAACGTCCTGACTTTC
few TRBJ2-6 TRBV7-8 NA CASSLASATGANVLTF TGTGCCAGCAGCTTAGCGTCGGCGACTGGGGCCAACGTCCTGACTTTC
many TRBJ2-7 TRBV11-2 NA CASSLEGLEQYF TGTGCCAGCAGCTTAGAGGGACTCGAGCAGTACTTC
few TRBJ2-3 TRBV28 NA CASSSRTMAQYF TGTGCCAGCAGTTCACGGACTATGGCGCAGTATTTT
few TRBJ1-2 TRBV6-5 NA CASSPGQIYGYTF TGTGCCAGCAGTCCTGGACAGATCTATGGCTACACCTTC
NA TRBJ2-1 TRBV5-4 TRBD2 CASSLTSGIGEQFF TGTGCCAGCTCCCTCACTAGCGGGATCGGTGAGCAGTTCTTC
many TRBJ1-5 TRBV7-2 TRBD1 CASSLVGTGASNQPQHF TGTGCCAGCAGCTTAGTAGGCACAGGGGCAAGCAATCAGCCCCAGCATTTT
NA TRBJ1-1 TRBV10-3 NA CAIKDTQVPNTEAFF TGTGCCATCAAAGACACGCAGGTTCCGAACACTGAAGCTTTCTTT
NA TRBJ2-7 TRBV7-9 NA CASSFGGPGVPEQYF TGTGCCAGCAGCTTTGGCGGGCCGGGGGTCCCCGAGCAGTACTTC
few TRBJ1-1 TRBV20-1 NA CSAKMGGTEAFF TGCAGTGCTAAGATGGGGGGCACTGAAGCTTTCTTT
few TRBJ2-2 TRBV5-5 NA CASSPGSHTGELFF TGTGCCAGCAGCCCGGGATCACACACCGGGGAGCTGTTTTTT
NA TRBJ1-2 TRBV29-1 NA CSAKEGTGGYTF TGCAGCGCAAAAGAGGGGACGGGCGGCTACACCTTC
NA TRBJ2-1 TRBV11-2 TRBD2 CASSFQREGGFEQFF TGTGCCAGCAGCTTCCAGCGGGAGGGGGGCTTTGAGCAGTTCTTC
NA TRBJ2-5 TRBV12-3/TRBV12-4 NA CASSFMTGANQYF TGTGCCAGCAGTTTCATGACGGGGGCGAACCAGTACTTC
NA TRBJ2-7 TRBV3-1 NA CASSQRGLSYEQYF TGTGCCAGCAGCCAGCGGGGCCTCTCCTACGAGCAGTACTTC
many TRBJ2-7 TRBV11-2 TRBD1 CASSFRDRDHEQYF TGTGCCAGCAGCTTCCGGGACAGGGACCACGAGCAGTACTTC
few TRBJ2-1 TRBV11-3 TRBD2 CASGMAGDHNEQFF TGTGCCAGCGGGATGGCGGGGGACCACAATGAGCAGTTCTTC
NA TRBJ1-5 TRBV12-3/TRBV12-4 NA CASSYRDTNQPQHF TGTGCCAGCAGTTACCGGGACACAAATCAGCCCCAGCATTTT
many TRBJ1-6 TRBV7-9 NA CASSLLHVPNSPLHF TGTGCCAGCAGCTTACTTCACGTACCGAATTCACCCCTCCACTTT
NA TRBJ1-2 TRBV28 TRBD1 CASRPTGTGDGYTF TGTGCCAGCAGACCCACCGGGACAGGGGATGGCTACACCTTC
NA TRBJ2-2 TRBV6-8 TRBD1 CASSPGTGVTNTGELFF TGTGCCAGCAGCCCCGGGACAGGCGTTACGAACACCGGGGAGCTGTTTTTT
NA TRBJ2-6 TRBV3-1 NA CASSPEAESGANVLTF TGTGCCAGCAGCCCCGAGGCAGAGTCTGGGGCCAACGTCCTGACTTTC
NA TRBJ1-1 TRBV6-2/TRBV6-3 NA CASSPGAVTEAFF TGTGCCAGCAGCCCGGGGGCCGTCACTGAAGCTTTCTTT
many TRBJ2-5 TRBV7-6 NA CASSPLYQETQYF TGTGCCAGCAGCCCCTTGTACCAAGAGACCCAGTACTTC
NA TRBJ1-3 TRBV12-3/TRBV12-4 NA CASSLSRGSSSGNTIYF TGTGCCAGCAGTTTAAGTCGAGGGAGTAGCTCTGGAAACACCATATATTTT
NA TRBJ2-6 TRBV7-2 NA CASALTGSSGANVLTF TGTGCCAGCGCCCTAACAGGGTCCTCTGGGGCCAACGTCCTGACTTTC
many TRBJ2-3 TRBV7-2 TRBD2 CASSPTRGSGSDTQYF TGTGCCAGCAGCCCCACTCGCGGGAGTGGTTCGGATACGCAGTATTTT
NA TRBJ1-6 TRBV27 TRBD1 CASSWGQGVSPLHF TGTGCCAGCAGTTGGGGACAGGGGGTTTCACCCCTCCACTTT
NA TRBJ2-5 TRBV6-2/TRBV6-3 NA CASSYGGLKETQYF TGTGCCAGCAGTTACGGAGGACTAAAAGAGACCCAGTACTTC
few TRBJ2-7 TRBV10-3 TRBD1 CAISSPQGAREQYF TGTGCCATCAGCTCACCACAGGGGGCCCGCGAGCAGTACTTC
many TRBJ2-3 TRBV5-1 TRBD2 CASSLAGLAGGLADTQYF TGCGCCAGCAGCTTGGCCGGGTTAGCGGGGGGCCTAGCAGATACGCAGTATTTT
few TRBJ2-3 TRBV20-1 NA CSARDLGGYTDTQYF TGCAGTGCTAGAGATCTCGGCGGATACACAGATACGCAGTATTTT
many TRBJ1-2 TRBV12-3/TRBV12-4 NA CASSPRPLGQGSYGYTF TGTGCCAGCAGTCCTCGACCCTTGGGGCAGGGTAGCTATGGCTACACCTTC
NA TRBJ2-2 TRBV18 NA CASSPRQEGTGELFF TGTGCCAGCTCACCCAGACAGGAAGGCACCGGGGAGCTGTTTTTT
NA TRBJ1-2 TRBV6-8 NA CASSYEGSHGYTF TGTGCCAGCAGTTACGAAGGGTCACACGGCTACACCTTC
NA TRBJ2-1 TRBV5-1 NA CASSLVENNEQFF TGCGCCAGCAGCTTGGTCGAAAACAATGAGCAGTTCTTC